This T cell receptor (beta chain) was recorded in a study of identical twins. The CDR3 spans 11 residues. Germline CDR1 is DFQATT and CDR2 is SNEGSKA (reference sequence). The germline V and J ends were trimmed by 7 bases and 5 bases, with 9 bases remaining between them. Every sampled donor was Caucasian and healthy. Overall study results and limits: In cord blood, abundant beta clonotypes had fewer insertions; memory showed no trend. Some out-of-frame alpha sequences were shared by twins, and these showed excess low generation probability.

This clonotype was seen many times. Its antigen is currently unknown. Template switching added a universal primer site, and cDNA bore unique molecular identifiers. TCRdb reanalysed the 5' RACE reads using MiXCR and keeps one entry per CDR3 protein. The sample holds 350,000 or so distinct CDR3 sequences; roughly 9% are singletons and the top ten take 8% to 9.5%. The sequence came from a woman between 45 and 65 years old in good health. The chain is built from TRBV20-1 and TRBJ2-1, with D uncertain. The sample was naive T cells sorted from blood. The CDR3: CSGHDNNEQFF. CDR3 coding DNA: TGCAGTGGCCACGACAACAATGAGCAGTTCTTC.